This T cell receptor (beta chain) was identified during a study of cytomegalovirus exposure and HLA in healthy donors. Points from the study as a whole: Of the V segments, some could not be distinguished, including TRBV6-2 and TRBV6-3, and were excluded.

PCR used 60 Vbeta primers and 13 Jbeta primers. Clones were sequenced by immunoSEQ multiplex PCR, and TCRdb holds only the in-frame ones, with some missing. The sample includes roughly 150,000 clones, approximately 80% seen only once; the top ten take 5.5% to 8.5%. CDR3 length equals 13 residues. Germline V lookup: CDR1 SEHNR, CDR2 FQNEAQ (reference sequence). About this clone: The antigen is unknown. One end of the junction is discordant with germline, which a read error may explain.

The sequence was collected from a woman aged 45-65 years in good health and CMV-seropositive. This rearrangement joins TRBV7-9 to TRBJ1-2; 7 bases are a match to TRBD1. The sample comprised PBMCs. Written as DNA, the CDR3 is TGTTCCAGCAGCCGCGGGACAGACCATGGCTACACCTTC. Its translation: CSSSRGTDHGYTF.